The clone carrying this T cell receptor beta chain was recorded only once. The length of the CDR3 is 14 residues. V was clipped by 3 bases and J by 1 base, with 9 bases between them. Germline-derived CDR1 and CDR2 are SGHNT and YENEEA. This entry belongs to a study of blood T cell repertoires in COVID-19. Study background: Sample material is recorded as cDNA or gDNA derived from T cells, B-cell-depleted T cells, or PBMCs.

Generated by immunoSEQ multiplex PCR, the TCRdb table keeps only in-frame clones and is missing some. The sample lists around 310,000 clones, over 75% occurring once. Study members were between roughly 18 and 89 years old and lived in roughly 24 US regions. In assigning cohorts, the study relied on participant-reported clinical history. Among Cohort 3 donors, those recovered had two negative PCRs, clearance, or symptom resolution. The chain carries TRBV11-3 and TRBJ1-1; D gene uncertain. This receptor was taken from a woman aged 40 to 55 who had recovered from COVID-19. The sample comprised PBMCs or T cells enriched from blood (not recorded which). CDR3 nucleotide sequence: TGTGCCAGCAGCTTCGAGCAGCGGAACACTGAAGCTTTCTTT. This codes for CASSFEQRNTEAFF.